This entry concerns a single T cell receptor (beta chain). This clone was seen a handful of times. No cognate antigen has been identified for it. One end of the junction is discordant with germline, which a read error may explain. Library generation was performed with the immunoSEQ multiplex PCR assay. For most patients, genomic DNA was isolated with the Qiagen DNeasy Blood and Tissue Kit and sent frozen to Adaptive Biotechnologies for TCR sequencing. High-throughput TCR-beta CDR3 sequencing of genomic DNA from most patients was performed by Adaptive Biotechnologies. Per the original workflow: TCR sequencing data for around 19 patients were retrieved from Adaptive's ImmunoSEQ software; a few other patients were processed with MiXCR and VDJtools. To correct CD4 versus CD8 sorting errors, any sequence found in both subsets at a frequency ratio below 5:1 was removed. CDR3 nucleotide sequences shared by donor and recipient were removed because the origin of these sequences could not be assigned. At least 2-fold expansion over unstimulated cells and a minimum CFSE-low frequency of 0.002% (template counts) or 0.001% (read counts) were required for clones to be classified as alloreactive. Clones were considered mappable if detected in sequenced pre-transplant spleen, lymph node, or MLR CFSE-low populations of the donor or recipient. The cumulative frequency of alloreactive clones was calculated as a percentage of all sequences, weighted by copy number. TCRdb re-hosts the immuneACCESS table, in-frame sequences only. Its copies lack some clones; in the studies checked, an unresolved V gene accounts for under half of them, and the cause for the rest is not known. That table gives V, J and clone size, and the DNA gave D and trimming. For this sample the table gives just under 90,000 clones, of which roughly four fifths were detected only once. 17% of the sample rests with the top ten.

These data are taken from a study of graft-versus-host responses after intestinal transplantation (dated by TCRdb to the early 2020s). Describing the broader study: Recipients received multivisceral, liver-intestinal, or isolated intestinal transplants. To identify alloreactive clones, pre-transplant mixed lymphocyte reaction products were sequenced and compared with unstimulated pre-transplant donor and recipient T cells. Rather than going through the commercial service, samples from a few later patients were sequenced in-house on an Illumina MiSeq and processed with MiXCR. Every recipient was given anti-thymocyte globulin induction, then maintenance tacrolimus and steroids for two to three years. After intestinal transplantation, graft-versus-host and host-versus-graft alloreactive T cell clones were followed in the graft, circulation and bone marrow using bulk TCR-beta CDR3 sequencing. A peak of at least 4% donor T cells among recipient peripheral blood mononuclear cells was the definition used for donor T cell macrochimerism. A cohort of about two dozen intestinal transplant recipients, including one retransplant, was enrolled, and a few patients lacking pretransplant specimens were excluded. Broad study findings and their caveats: GvH clones were found in recipient bone marrow, and some of the GvH clones appeared earlier in ileal mucosa or blood, which is consistent with an intestinal mucosal origin. The relatively low number and heterogeneity of intestinal transplant patients limited the conclusions. High GvH to HvG T cell clonal ratios were observed in the allografts of patients with donor T cell macrochimerism. Early after transplant, peak levels of circulating GvH clones were found to be associated with declines in HvG clones.

According to the study, the label for this sample's time point signals: cells obtained before transplantation from donor or recipient. CD3+CD4+ and CD3+CD8+ populations were FACS-sorted from unstimulated pre-transplant donor and recipient cells taken from spleen or lymph nodes. The CDR3 spans 14 residues, from the cysteine through the phenylalanine. The only DNA kept is the CDR3, 42 bases in frame from the first base. The chain employs TRBV5-3 and TRBJ1-2, and TRBD1 may be the D gene, going by 5 matching bases. TRBV5-3 is given ORF status, its function remaining uncertain. The sequence was obtained from a human donor who received an intestinal transplant. The sample here was unstimulated CD8+ T cells sorted from spleen or lymph node cells, taken before intestinal transplant. The CDR3 region has the sequence CASSLGQGLYGYTF. The nucleotide sequence is TGTGCCAGCAGCTTAGGGCAGGGACTCTATGGCTACACCTTC.